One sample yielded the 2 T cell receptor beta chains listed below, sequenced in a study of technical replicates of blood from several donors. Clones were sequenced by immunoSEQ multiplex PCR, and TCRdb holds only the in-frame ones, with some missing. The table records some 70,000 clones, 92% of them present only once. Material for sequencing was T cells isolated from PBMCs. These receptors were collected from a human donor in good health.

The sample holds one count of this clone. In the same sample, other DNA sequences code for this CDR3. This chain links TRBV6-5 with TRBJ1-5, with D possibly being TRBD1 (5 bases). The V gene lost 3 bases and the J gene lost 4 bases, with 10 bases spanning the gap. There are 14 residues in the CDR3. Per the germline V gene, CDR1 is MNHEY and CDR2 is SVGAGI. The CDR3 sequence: CASSYREGNQPQHF. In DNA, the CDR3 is TGTGCCAGCAGTTATAGGGAGGGGAATCAGCCCCAGCATTTT.

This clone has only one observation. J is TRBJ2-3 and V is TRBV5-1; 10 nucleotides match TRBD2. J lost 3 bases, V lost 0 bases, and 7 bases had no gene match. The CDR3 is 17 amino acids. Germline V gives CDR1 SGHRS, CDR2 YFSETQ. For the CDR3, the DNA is TGCGCCAGCAGCTTGGCCCTAGCGGGAGACGCTACAGATACGCAGTATTTT. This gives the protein CASSLALAGDATDTQYF.